The 26 T cell receptor beta chains given below trace back to one sample, sequenced in a study of molecular identifiers for immune sequencing clone quantification. TCRdb used MiXCR to reprocess the PCR reads, holding one entry per CDR3 protein. The sample yields under 600,000 distinct CDR3 sequences, approximately 25% seen once. The specimen sequenced was naive CD8+ T cells from blood, with Jurkat cell RNA spiked in. Subset: FACS-sorted CD8+CD4-CCR7+CD45RA+ naive T cells. All receptors derive from a human donor in good health. Some libraries in this study had Jurkat cell RNA spiked in.

The V call is TRBV19, the J call TRBJ1-5; D gene unclear. The germline V gene has CDR1 LNHDA and CDR2 SQIVND (reference sequence). V gave up 9 bases and J gave up 3 bases, with 15 bases separating them. The CDR3 runs 14 residues. The CDR3 protein is CASRPDGDNQPQHF. The CDR3 DNA sequence: TGTGCCAGCCGCCCGGACGGTGACAATCAGCCCCAGCATTTT.

The chain joins TRBV12-3 or TRBV12-4 to TRBJ2-3; TRBD2 might be the D (6 bases). There are 17 residues in the CDR3. The germline V and J ends were trimmed by 1 base and 6 bases, with 20 bases remaining between them. The CDR3 loop reads CASSLDGGGPVRDTQYF. The CDR3 DNA reads TGTGCCAGCAGTTTAGACGGCGGAGGGCCCGTCAGGGATACGCAGTATTTT.

This clonotype was found many times. The rearrangement uses TRBV2 and TRBJ1-1; D may be TRBD1 (6 bases). CDR3 length: 16 residues. V shed 7 bases and J shed 3 bases, with 21 bases lying between them. The germline gives CDR1 SNHLY, CDR2 FYNNEI. DNA for the CDR3: TGTGCCAGCAAATCTAGGGGGACGCTCGAGGACACTGAAGCTTTCTTT. Translation: CASKSRGTLEDTEAFF.

The chain uses TRBV7-9 and TRBJ1-4, with D possibly matching TRBD1 (5 bases). Germline V lookup: CDR1 SEHNR, CDR2 FQNEAQ (reference sequence). This CDR3 contains 15 residues. Trimming removed 3 bases at V and 6 bases at J, with 14 bases between. The CDR3 loop reads CASSFHGGADEKLFF. Here the CDR3 DNA reads TGTGCCAGCAGCTTCCATGGGGGAGCGGATGAAAAACTGTTTTTT.

The chain uses TRBV28 and TRBJ2-1; unclear D gene. There are 14 residues in the CDR3. Germline CDR1 MDHEN, CDR2 SYDVKM. V dropped 3 bases and J dropped 3 bases, with 9 bases sitting between them. For the CDR3, the DNA is TGTGCCAGCAGTTTCCGGACCCTCTACAATGAGCAGTTCTTC. Translating it yields CASSFRTLYNEQFF.

In this sample, this clonotype turned up many times. The chain links TRBV4-2 to TRBJ2-3, with D possibly TRBD2 on 5 matching bases. V was pared by 3 bases and J by 6 bases, with 13 bases between. The length of the CDR3 is 14 residues. Germline V lookup: CDR1 LGHNA, CDR2 YNFKEQ. The CDR3 region has the DNA TGTGCCAGCAGCCAGGAACTAGGAGCGGATACGCAGTATTTT. The encoded protein is CASSQELGADTQYF.

In its sample, this clonotype was seen many times. The J gene is TRBJ2-3, the V gene TRBV9; 10 bases align to TRBD1. V was pared by 3 bases and J by 4 bases, with 5 bases of the junction left unmatched. CDR1 SGDLS and CDR2 YYNGEE come from the germline V gene. CDR3 length equals 15 residues. DNA for the CDR3: TGTGCCAGCAGCGAGGGGACAGGGGTATCAGATACGCAGTATTTT. Encoded protein: CASSEGTGVSDTQYF.

This clonotype was seen ten or more times. The chain recombines TRBV28 with TRBJ2-1, with TRBD2 matching over 14 bases. Per germline, CDR1 MDHEN and CDR2 SYDVKM. V lost 8 bases to trimming and J lost 15 bases; unmatched junction nucleotides: 3. This CDR3 spans 11 amino acids. The CDR3 is CASQTSGRVFF. In DNA form, the CDR3 reads TGTGCCAGCCAGACTAGCGGGAGGGTGTTCTTC.

This clonotype was detected only once. With a far larger clone one base away, a read error is the likely cause. DNA of the CDR3: TGTGCCAGCAGTTTACAGGGTAGCACTCAGCCCCAGCATTTT. This gives the protein CASSLQGSTQPQHF. The genes are TRBV27 and TRBJ1-5, with D possibly being TRBD1 (5 bases). This CDR3 spans 14 amino acids. Germline V CDR1 and CDR2: MNHEY, SMNVEV (reference sequence).

The chain joins TRBV27 to TRBJ2-3; TRBD2 is a possible D gene (5 bases). V lost 0 bases and J 14 bases, leaving 12 bases between the germline ends. This CDR3 is 12 amino acids long. Germline assignment: CDR1 MNHEY and CDR2 SMNVEV (reference sequence). The CDR3, as DNA: TGTGCCAGCAGTTTATCGTTTGGGAGCTGGTATTTT. Translating gives CASSLSFGSWYF.

This clonotype showed up many times. The chain recombines TRBV29-1 with TRBJ1-2, with D unclear. Deletions cut 5 bases from V and 7 bases from J, with 14 bases between. Per germline, CDR1 SQVTM and CDR2 ANQGSEA. The CDR3 is made up of 12 amino acids. CDR3 region: CSVTTDSLGYTF. CDR3 DNA: TGCAGCGTTACCACCGATTCGCTTGGCTACACCTTC.

This clonotype was seen more than once but under ten times. The V and J genes are TRBV12-3 or TRBV12-4 and TRBJ1-2, with no clear D. V gave up 2 bases and J gave up 4 bases, with 11 bases separating them. This CDR3 has 14 residues. CDR3 region: CASSLPGPSYGYTF. In nucleotides, the CDR3 is TGTGCCAGCAGTTTACCCGGGCCCAGCTATGGCTACACCTTC.

J is TRBJ2-5 and V is TRBV28; TRBD2 is a possible D gene (6 bases). The CDR3 runs to 12 residues. Between the trimmed V and J ends, which lost 4 bases and 6 bases, there was a span of 9 bases. Germline V gives CDR1 MDHEN, CDR2 SYDVKM. The DNA for the CDR3 is TGTGCCAGCAGTTCTGGGGGGAAGACCCAGTACTTC. As protein: CASSSGGKTQYF.

In this sample, this clonotype turned up many times. The genes are TRBV20-1 and TRBJ2-7, with 12 bases identical to TRBD2. This CDR3 comprises 15 residues. The V gene's germline CDR1 is DFQATT and CDR2 SNEGSKA (reference sequence). V lost 3 bases, J lost 6 bases, and 9 bases stayed unmatched. In DNA form, the CDR3 reads TGCAGTGCTAGGCACCTAGCGGGAGGGCCCGTCGAGCAGTACTTC. It yields the protein CSARHLAGGPVEQYF.

With respect to this clonotype: Given a much more abundant clone one base away, this may be a read error. The genes are TRBV20-1 and TRBJ2-7, with 7 bases matching TRBD2. The CDR3 is made up of 14 amino acids. Germline V gene sequence: CDR1 DFQATT, CDR2 SNEGSKA (reference sequence). The CDR3 nucleotides read TGCAGTGCTAGGGAAAGCGGGAAGCTTTACGAGCATTACTTC. It codes for CSARESGKLYEHYF.

The table lists this clonotype with a few counts. The rearrangement joins TRBV12-3 or TRBV12-4 to TRBJ2-2, with unresolved D. V was pared by 5 bases and J by 4 bases, with 11 bases between. The CDR3 runs to 14 residues. CDR3 in DNA: TGTGCCAGCAGTCTGCCCCAGATCACCGGGGAGCTGTTTTTT. Translated: CASSLPQITGELFF.

This clonotype was recorded only once. Since a much larger clone is just one base distant, this may be a read error. The chain is built from TRBV2 and TRBJ2-7, with 12 bases lining up with TRBD2. The CDR3 has 14 amino acids. Germline CDR1 is SNHLY and CDR2 is FYNNEI. CDR3: CTSMPGTSGSEQYF. The DNA of the CDR3 is TGTACCAGCATGCCCGGGACTAGCGGGTCCGAGCAGTACTTC. Based on the CDR3 plus reference TRBV2 and TRBJ2-7, the full variable domain is EPEVTQTPSHQVTQMGQEVILRCVPISNHLYFYWYRQILGQKVEFLVSFYNNEISEKSEIFDDQFSVERPDGSNFTLKIRSTKLEDSAMYFCTSMPGTSGSEQYFGPGTRLTVT.

The V call is TRBV4-2, the J call TRBJ1-1; no clear D gene. The CDR3 sequence is 15 residues long. Trimming left V 3 bases short and J 5 bases short, with 16 bases between. Germline V gene sequence: CDR1 LGHNA, CDR2 YNFKEQ. CDR3 DNA sequence: TGTGCCAGCAGCCATACAAGGGCGGTTTCTACTGAAGCTTTCTTT. Amino acids: CASSHTRAVSTEAFF.

This clonotype was observed many times. The chain uses TRBV14 and TRBJ2-3, with no clear D. This CDR3 is built from 15 residues. V lost 0 bases, J lost 2 bases, and 9 bases lay in between. CDR1 and CDR2 from the germline V gene are SGHDN and FVKESK. Written as DNA, the CDR3 is TGTGCCAGCAGCCAAGATCCTTATTACACAGATACGCAGTATTTT. Its protein product is CASSQDPYYTDTQYF.

With respect to this clonotype: This may come from a read error, since a much larger clone is one base off. The rearrangement uses TRBV13 and TRBJ1-1; TRBD1 might be the D (5 bases). Trimming pared 5 bases from V and 5 bases from J, leaving 21 bases between. This CDR3 has 16 amino acids. The germline CDR1 and CDR2 sequences are PRHDT and FYEKMQ (reference sequence). DNA for the CDR3: TGTGCCAGCAGCGCCAATGCGGGGGTCGGGGATACTGAAGCTTTCTTT. This codes for CASSANAGVGDTEAFF.

This clonotype has at least ten counts. The chain is built from TRBV28 and TRBJ2-7, with TRBD1 identical over 8 bases. Germline CDR1 MDHEN, CDR2 SYDVKM. Trimming removed 5 bases from V and 1 base from J; junction bases left unmatched: 1. This CDR3 has 13 residues. The CDR3 loop is CASSRTGSYEQYF. The CDR3, as DNA: TGTGCCAGCAGTCGGACAGGGTCCTACGAGCAGTACTTC.

This chain uses TRBV5-1 with TRBJ2-2; 9 bases line up with TRBD1. This CDR3 contains 16 residues. In germline, CDR1 is SGHRS, CDR2 YFSETQ. The ends lost 5 bases at V and 0 bases at J; junction bases unmatched: 5. The CDR3 here is CASSWDREANTGELFF. The CDR3 bases are TGCGCCAGCAGTTGGGACAGGGAAGCGAACACCGGGGAGCTGTTTTTT.

This clonotype has a handful of counts. This chain connects TRBV12-3 or TRBV12-4 to TRBJ2-7; TRBD1 matches 7 bases. J lost 0 bases, V lost 1 base, and 3 bases had no gene match. This CDR3 region has 15 residues. CDR3 sequence: CASSLEGASSYEQYF. CDR3 sequence (DNA): TGTGCCAGCAGTTTAGAGGGGGCGAGCTCCTACGAGCAGTACTTC.

This clonotype appeared many times. The chain employs TRBV14 and TRBJ1-1, with TRBD1 as a possible D gene (6 bases). Germline CDR1 SGHDN, CDR2 FVKESK. The CDR3 covers 14 residues. Trimming took off 3 bases at V and 4 bases at J, with 12 bases between the two ends. The chain's CDR3 is CASSHYQGTTEAFF. The CDR3 DNA sequence: TGTGCCAGCAGCCACTACCAGGGGACCACTGAAGCTTTCTTT.

The chain is built from TRBV28 and TRBJ1-1; no firm D call. Between the trimmed V and J ends, which lost 3 bases and 7 bases, there was a span of 12 bases. This CDR3 is 13 amino acids long. Germline V CDR1 and CDR2: MDHEN, SYDVKM. CDR3 bases: TGTGCCAGCAGTTTTTTTACCCCCGATGAAGCTTTCTTT. It encodes CASSFFTPDEAFF.

The gene calls are TRBV11-2 and TRBJ2-3, with a possible D match to TRBD2 (5 bases). Germline-derived CDR1 and CDR2 are SGHAT and FQNNGV. Trimming removed 2 bases from V and 4 bases from J, with 16 bases in between. CDR3 length: 16 amino acids. CDR3: CASSLYAGQSADTQYF. As DNA, the CDR3 is TGTGCCAGCAGCTTATATGCGGGCCAGTCAGCAGATACGCAGTATTTT.